These 19 T cell receptor beta chains were sequenced from one sample in a study of blood T cells in healthy people across ages. A J-beta primer mix and a sample-barcoded 5' primer were used in a second PCR of about 7 to 12 cycles. A single record per CDR3 protein comes from TCRdb applying MiXCR to the 5' RACE reads. Among 1.4 million to 1.5 million distinct CDR3 sequences listed, around 42% were seen once. The sequencing sample was made of blood. The receptors come from a woman under 30 in good health.

The chain uses TRBV27 and TRBJ1-2; a possible D gene is TRBD1 (6 bases). This CDR3 spans 13 amino acids. Germline assignment: CDR1 MNHEY and CDR2 SMNVEV (reference sequence). V lost 3 bases to trimming and J lost 7 bases, with 12 bases between them. DNA of the CDR3: TGTGCCAGCAGTTTTGGGGGCTCGGGTGGCTACACCTTC. Protein: CASSFGGSGGYTF.

The table lists this clonotype with a few counts. The gene calls are TRBV12-3 or TRBV12-4 and TRBJ1-1; a weak D match, TRBD1 (5 bases). This CDR3 has 13 residues. V lost 9 bases and J lost 1, with 12 bases in between. The CDR3 loop is CASLDGGNTEAFF. DNA for the CDR3: TGTGCCAGTTTGGATGGGGGGAACACTGAAGCTTTCTTT.

The genes are TRBV27 and TRBJ2-1, with TRBD1 matching 8 bases. Germline V lookup: CDR1 MNHEY, CDR2 SMNVEV (reference sequence). V shed 5 bases and J 8 bases; nucleotides not matched to a gene: 11. The CDR3 runs 15 residues. The CDR3 nucleotides read TGTGCCAGCAGTCCGTCAGGGGGCCTGTGGGATGAGCAGTTCTTC. Its protein product is CASSPSGGLWDEQFF.

This clonotype was seen a few times. The chain links TRBV12-3 or TRBV12-4 to TRBJ1-1; D remains ambiguous. Trimming stripped 7 bases from V and 5 bases from J, with 11 bases between. This CDR3 comprises 12 residues. The CDR3 spells CASTAGGTEAFF. The CDR3 DNA reads as TGTGCCAGCACCGCCGGAGGGACTGAAGCTTTCTTT.

This chain links TRBV9 with TRBJ2-3, with D tentatively TRBD1 (6 bases). The V gene's germline CDR1 is SGDLS and CDR2 YYNGEE. The CDR3 contains 16 residues. Trimming pared 0 bases from V and 3 bases from J, leaving 14 bases between. CDR3 sequence reads: CASSVAAGEMTDTQYF. The CDR3 bases are TGTGCCAGCAGCGTAGCTGCAGGGGAAATGACAGATACGCAGTATTTT.

For the CDR3, the DNA is TGTGCCAGTGTGGGGCTCTCTGGAAACACCATATATTTT. Its translation: CASVGLSGNTIYF. The chain combines TRBV19 with TRBJ1-3, with D perhaps matching TRBD1 (5 bases). This CDR3 contains 13 residues. Germline values: CDR1 LNHDA, CDR2 SQIVND (reference sequence). The V end was cut by 8 bases, the J end by 0 bases, with 8 bases between.

The chain joins TRBV5-1 to TRBJ2-2; D uncertain. This CDR3 has 13 residues. Trimming removed 7 bases from V and 2 bases from J, with 9 bases in between. The germline gives CDR1 SGHRS, CDR2 YFSETQ. This CDR3 is CASGDGNTGELFF. CDR3 nucleotide sequence: TGCGCCAGCGGAGACGGAAACACCGGGGAGCTGTTTTTT.

V usage is TRBV20-1 and J usage is TRBJ1-2; D unresolved. The germline V and J ends were trimmed by 0 bases and 3 bases, with 8 bases remaining between them. This CDR3 contains 13 residues. The germline CDR1 and CDR2 sequences are DFQATT and SNEGSKA (reference sequence). CDR3 protein: CSARDNGDYGYTF. The CDR3 bases are TGCAGTGCTAGAGACAACGGTGACTATGGCTACACCTTC.

Details on this clonotype: At one boundary the junction diverges from the germline segment, which might be a read error. The chain uses TRBV13 and TRBJ1-2; D is perhaps TRBD1 (5 bases). This CDR3 is 15 amino acids long. From germline, CDR1 is PRHDT and CDR2 FYEKMQ (reference sequence). This CDR3 reads CGSSPRTGTVYGYTF. The CDR3 region has the DNA TGTGGCAGCAGCCCCAGGACGGGGACTGTTTATGGCTACACCTTC.

V gene TRBV20-1 combines with J gene TRBJ2-5, with 12 bases fitting TRBD2. Trimming cost V 4 bases and J 1 base; bases outside gene matches: 4. Germline assignment: CDR1 DFQATT and CDR2 SNEGSKA (reference sequence). This CDR3 comprises 15 residues. CDR3 DNA: TGCAGTGCTACACTAGCGGGGGGACCCCAAGAGACCCAGTACTTC. This translates into CSATLAGGPQETQYF.

This sequence joins TRBV21-1 and TRBJ1-5; the DNA was not used to check the table's D call, TRBD1. TRBV21-1 counts as a pseudogene. The CDR3 is 13 amino acids. CDR3 sequence reads: CATTDRGNQPQHF. In nucleotides, the CDR3 is TGTGCCACCACGGACAGGGGGAATCAGCCCCAGCATTTT.

Notes on this clonotype: This may stem from a read error, because a much larger clone lies one nucleotide away. V is TRBV29-1 and J is TRBJ2-7, with 11 positions matching TRBD1. The CDR3 contains 14 residues. Germline lookup yields CDR1 SQVTM and CDR2 ANQGSEA. The V segment lost 7 bases and the J segment 4 bases; nucleotides outside the gene matches: 9. CDR3 DNA sequence: TGCAGCGCTGGTAGGACAGGGGGCTTGTACGAGCAGTACTTC. Translating it yields CSAGRTGGLYEQYF.

The rearrangement uses TRBV12-3 or TRBV12-4 and TRBJ1-4; a possible D gene is TRBD1 (5 bases). Trimming removed 6 bases at V and 7 bases at J, with 21 bases between. The CDR3 extends over 16 amino acids. CDR3 loop: CASSLGMDRGVEKLFF. The CDR3 DNA sequence: TGTGCCAGCAGCCTTGGGATGGATCGGGGGGTTGAAAAACTGTTTTTT.

This clonotype was seen only once. The chain carries TRBV16 and TRBJ1-5; unclear D gene. The germline CDR1 and CDR2 sequences are KGHSY and FQNENV. The ends were cut back, 2 bases at V and 0 bases at J, with 14 bases in the middle. This CDR3 comprises 17 residues. The CDR3 here is CASSQIGPSSSNQPQHF. In DNA form, the CDR3 reads TGTGCCAGCAGCCAAATCGGGCCTTCAAGTAGCAATCAGCCCCAGCATTTT.

There are a few counts of this clonotype. The chain employs TRBV25-1 and TRBJ2-3; D is ambiguous. V was shortened by 3 bases and J by 6 bases, with 13 bases between the two germline ends. The CDR3 contains 14 residues. CDR1 is MGHDK, CDR2 SYGVNS, per germline. This chain's CDR3 is CASSDDRAGDTQYF. CDR3 sequence (DNA): TGTGCCAGCAGTGATGATAGGGCCGGGGATACGCAGTATTTT.

The rearrangement uses TRBV6-1 and TRBJ1-5, with TRBD1 matching 9 bases. In germline, CDR1 is MNHNS, CDR2 SASEGT. Germline trimming cut 0 bases from V and 0 bases from J; bases unmatched to any gene: 3. This CDR3 spans 17 amino acids. The CDR3 loop is CASSEAGQGNSNQPQHF. For the CDR3, the DNA is TGTGCCAGCAGTGAAGCGGGACAGGGAAATAGCAATCAGCCCCAGCATTTT.

The V and J genes are TRBV29-1 and TRBJ2-2; D perhaps matches TRBD2 (5 bases). The CDR3 loop spans 13 amino acids. Germline V lookup: CDR1 SQVTM, CDR2 ANQGSEA. Trimming pared 6 bases from V and 7 bases from J, leaving 15 bases between. The CDR3 sequence is CSVLDPYGGELFF. The CDR3 DNA reads as TGCAGCGTACTAGATCCTTACGGCGGGGAGCTGTTTTTT.

The rearrangement links TRBV27 to TRBJ2-1; tentative D call: TRBD1 (6 bases). The last part of the DNA fits TRBJ2-7 better; the J call may be wrong. The CDR3 covers 13 residues. Germline V gene lookup returns CDR1 MNHEY and CDR2 SMNVEV (reference sequence). CDR3 DNA: TGTGCCAGCAGGGGACATTTGAACTACGAGCAGTACTTC. It is translated as CASRGHLNYEQYF.

The V and J genes are TRBV4-1 and TRBJ2-1; TRBD2 matches 7 bases. The CDR3 extends over 16 amino acids. The J segment lost 2 bases and the V segment lost 6 bases, leaving 10 bases of the junction unmatched. Germline-derived CDR1 and CDR2 are MGHRA and YSYEKL. The CDR3 here is CASSKPGTTPYNEQFF. The CDR3 region has the DNA TGCGCCAGCAGTAAACCCGGGACTACACCCTACAATGAGCAGTTCTTC.